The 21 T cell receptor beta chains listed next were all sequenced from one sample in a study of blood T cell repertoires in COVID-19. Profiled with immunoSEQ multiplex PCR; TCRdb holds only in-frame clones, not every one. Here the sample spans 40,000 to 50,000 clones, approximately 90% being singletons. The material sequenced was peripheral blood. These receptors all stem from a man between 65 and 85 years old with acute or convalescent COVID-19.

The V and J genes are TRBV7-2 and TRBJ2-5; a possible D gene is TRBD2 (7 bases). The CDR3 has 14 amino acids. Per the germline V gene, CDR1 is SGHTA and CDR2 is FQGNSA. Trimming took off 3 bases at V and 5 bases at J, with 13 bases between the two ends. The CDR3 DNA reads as TGTGCCAGCAGCTTCGGGGGGCCCGGGGAGACCCAGTACTTC. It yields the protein CASSFGGPGETQYF.

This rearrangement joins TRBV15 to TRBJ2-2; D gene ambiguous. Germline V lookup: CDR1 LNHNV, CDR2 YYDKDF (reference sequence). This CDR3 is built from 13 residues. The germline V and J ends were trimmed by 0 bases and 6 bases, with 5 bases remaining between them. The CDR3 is CATSRDVAGELFF. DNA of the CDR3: TGTGCCACCAGCAGAGATGTAGCCGGGGAGCTGTTTTTT.

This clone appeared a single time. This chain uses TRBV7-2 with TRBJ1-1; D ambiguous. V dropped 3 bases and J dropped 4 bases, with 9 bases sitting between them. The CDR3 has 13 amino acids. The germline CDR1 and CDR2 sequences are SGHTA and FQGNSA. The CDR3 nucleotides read TGTGCCAGCAGCTTTTTCGTTTCCACTGAAGCTTTCTTT. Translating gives CASSFFVSTEAFF. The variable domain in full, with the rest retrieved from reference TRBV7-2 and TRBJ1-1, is GAGVSQSPSNKVTEKGKDVELRCDPISGHTALYWYRQSLGQGLEFLIYFQGNSAPDKSGLPSDRFSAERTGGSVSTLTIQRTQQEDSAVYLCASSFFVSTEAFFGQGTRLTVV.

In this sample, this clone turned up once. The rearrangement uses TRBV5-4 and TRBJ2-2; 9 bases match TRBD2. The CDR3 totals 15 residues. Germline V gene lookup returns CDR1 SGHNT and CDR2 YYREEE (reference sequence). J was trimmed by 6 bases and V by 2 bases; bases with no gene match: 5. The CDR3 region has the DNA TGTGCCAGCAGCTTTGGCGGGGGGGCCCCCGGGGAGCTGTTTTTT. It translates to CASSFGGGAPGELFF.

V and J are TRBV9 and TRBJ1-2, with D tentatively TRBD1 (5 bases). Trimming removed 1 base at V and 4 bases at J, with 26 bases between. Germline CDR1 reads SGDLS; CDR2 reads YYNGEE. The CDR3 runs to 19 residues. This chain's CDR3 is CASSVTPVRAGTTSYGYTF. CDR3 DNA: TGTGCCAGCAGCGTAACCCCCGTGAGAGCGGGGACGACTAGCTATGGCTACACCTTC.

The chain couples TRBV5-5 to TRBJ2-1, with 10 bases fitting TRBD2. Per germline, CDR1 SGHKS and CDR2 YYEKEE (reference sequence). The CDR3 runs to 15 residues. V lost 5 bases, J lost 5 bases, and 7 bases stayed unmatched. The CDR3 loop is CASSPPGLANNEQFF. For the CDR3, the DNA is TGTGCCAGCAGTCCTCCGGGACTAGCGAACAATGAGCAGTTCTTC.

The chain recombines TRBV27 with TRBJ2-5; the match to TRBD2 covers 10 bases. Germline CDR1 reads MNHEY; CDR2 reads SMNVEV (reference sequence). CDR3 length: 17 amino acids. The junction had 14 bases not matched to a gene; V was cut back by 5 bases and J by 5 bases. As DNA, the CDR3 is TGTGCCAGCAGTGTCAGCCAGCGGGGGGGAGGGGAGGAGACCCAGTACTTC. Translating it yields CASSVSQRGGGEETQYF.

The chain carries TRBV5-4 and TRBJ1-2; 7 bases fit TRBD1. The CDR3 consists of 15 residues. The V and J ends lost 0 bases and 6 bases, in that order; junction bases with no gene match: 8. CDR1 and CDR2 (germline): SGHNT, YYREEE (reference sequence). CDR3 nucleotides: TGTGCCAGCAGCTTGGGACAGGGAGATCCTGATGGCTACACCTTC. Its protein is CASSLGQGDPDGYTF.

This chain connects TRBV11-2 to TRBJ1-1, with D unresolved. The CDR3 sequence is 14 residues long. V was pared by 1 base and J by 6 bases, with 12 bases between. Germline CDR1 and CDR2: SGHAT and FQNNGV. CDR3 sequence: CASSLVRDSSEAFF. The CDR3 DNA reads TGTGCCAGCAGCTTAGTCCGGGATTCGTCTGAAGCTTTCTTT.

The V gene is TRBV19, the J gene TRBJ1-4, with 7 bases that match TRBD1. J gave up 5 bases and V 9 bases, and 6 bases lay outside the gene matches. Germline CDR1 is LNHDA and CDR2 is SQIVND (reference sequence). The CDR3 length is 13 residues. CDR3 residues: CASNDRVNEKLFF. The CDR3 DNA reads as TGTGCCAGCAACGACAGGGTCAATGAAAAACTGTTTTTT.

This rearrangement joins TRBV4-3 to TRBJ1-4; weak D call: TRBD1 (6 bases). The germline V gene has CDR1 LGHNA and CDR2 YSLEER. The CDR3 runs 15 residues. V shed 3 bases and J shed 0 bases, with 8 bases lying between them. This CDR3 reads CASSQTGATNEKLFF. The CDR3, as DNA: TGCGCCAGCAGCCAGACAGGTGCAACTAATGAAAAACTGTTTTTT.

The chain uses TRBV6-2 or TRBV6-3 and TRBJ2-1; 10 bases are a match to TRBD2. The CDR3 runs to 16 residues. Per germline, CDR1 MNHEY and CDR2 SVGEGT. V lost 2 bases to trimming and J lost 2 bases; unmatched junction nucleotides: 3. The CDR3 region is CASSYLLAGTYNEQFF. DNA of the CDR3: TGTGCCAGCAGTTACCTACTAGCGGGGACCTACAATGAGCAGTTCTTC.

The CDR3 sequence is CATSRDLAGETQYF. The CDR3 DNA is TGTGCCACCAGCAGAGATTTGGCCGGGGAGACCCAGTACTTC. V is TRBV15 and J is TRBJ2-5; D gene ambiguous. The CDR3 contains 14 residues. Germline values: CDR1 LNHNV, CDR2 YYDKDF (reference sequence). The V gene lost 0 bases and the J gene lost 5 bases, with 10 bases spanning the gap. The variable domain in full, with the rest retrieved from reference TRBV15 and TRBJ2-5, is DAMVIQNPRYQVTQFGKPVTLSCSQTLNHNVMYWYQQKSSQAPKLLFHYYDKDFNNEADTPDNFQSRRPNTSFCFLDIRSPGLGDTAMYLCATSRDLAGETQYFGPGTRLLVL.

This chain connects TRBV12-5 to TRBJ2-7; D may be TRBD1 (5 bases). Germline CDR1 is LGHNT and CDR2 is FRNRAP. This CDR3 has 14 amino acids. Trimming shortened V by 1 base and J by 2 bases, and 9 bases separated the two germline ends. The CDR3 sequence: CASGLEGQAYEQYF. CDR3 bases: TGTGCTAGTGGTTTGGAAGGACAAGCCTACGAGCAGTACTTC.

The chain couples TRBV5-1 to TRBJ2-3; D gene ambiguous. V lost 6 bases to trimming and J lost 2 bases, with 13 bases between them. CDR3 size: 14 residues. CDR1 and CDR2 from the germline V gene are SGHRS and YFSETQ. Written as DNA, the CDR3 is TGCGCCAGCAACCTTGATGGCCCCACAGATACGCAGTATTTT. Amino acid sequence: CASNLDGPTDTQYF.

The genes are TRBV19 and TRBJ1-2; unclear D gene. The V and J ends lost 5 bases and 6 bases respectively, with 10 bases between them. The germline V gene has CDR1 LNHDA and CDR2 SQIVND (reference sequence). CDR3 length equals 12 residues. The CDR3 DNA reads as TGTGCCAGTAGTTTAGGTGCAGATGGCTACACCTTC. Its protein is CASSLGADGYTF.

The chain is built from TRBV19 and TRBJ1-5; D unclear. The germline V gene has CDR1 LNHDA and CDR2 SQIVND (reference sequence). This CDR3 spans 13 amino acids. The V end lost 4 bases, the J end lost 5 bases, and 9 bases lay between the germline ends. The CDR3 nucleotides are TGTGCCAGTAGTACGTCCTTTCATCAGCCCCAGCATTTT. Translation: CASSTSFHQPQHF.

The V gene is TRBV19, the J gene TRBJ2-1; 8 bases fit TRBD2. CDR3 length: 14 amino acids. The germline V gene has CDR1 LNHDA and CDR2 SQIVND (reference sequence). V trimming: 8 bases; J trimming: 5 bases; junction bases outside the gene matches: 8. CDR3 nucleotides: TGTGCCAGTTCGAGCGGGGGAGCGCACAATGAGCAGTTCTTC. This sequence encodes CASSSGGAHNEQFF.

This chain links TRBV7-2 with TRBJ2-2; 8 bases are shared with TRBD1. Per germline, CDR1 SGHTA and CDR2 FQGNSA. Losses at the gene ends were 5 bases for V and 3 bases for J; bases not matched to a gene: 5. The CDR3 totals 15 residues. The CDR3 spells CASSKGQGYTGELFF. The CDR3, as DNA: TGTGCCAGCAGCAAAGGACAGGGATACACCGGGGAGCTGTTTTTT.

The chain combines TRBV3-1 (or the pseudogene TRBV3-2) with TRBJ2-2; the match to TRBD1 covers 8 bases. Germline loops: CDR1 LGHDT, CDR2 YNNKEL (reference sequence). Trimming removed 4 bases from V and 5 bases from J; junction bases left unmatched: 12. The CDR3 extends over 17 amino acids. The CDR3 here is CASSLRMQTGATGELFF. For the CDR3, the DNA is TGTGCCAGCAGCCTCAGAATGCAGACAGGGGCTACCGGGGAGCTGTTTTTT.

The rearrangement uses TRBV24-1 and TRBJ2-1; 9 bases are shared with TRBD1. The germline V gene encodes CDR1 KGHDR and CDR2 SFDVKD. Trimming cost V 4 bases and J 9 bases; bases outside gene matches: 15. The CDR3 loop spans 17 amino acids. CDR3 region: CATSDLMGQGGFGEQFF. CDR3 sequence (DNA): TGTGCCACCAGTGACCTGATGGGACAGGGAGGTTTTGGTGAGCAGTTCTTC.